This TCR beta chain derives from a study of T cells in Graves' hyperthyroidism and ophthalmopathy. This CDR3 has 11 amino acids. V was clipped by 7 bases and J by 6 bases, with 10 bases between them. This clonotype showed up just once. There were TCR beta CDR3 regions amplified from RNA transcripts. First-round RT-PCR targeting the TCR CDR3 was performed with the HTBI primer set. TCRdb passed the multiplex PCR reads through MiXCR, listing each CDR3 protein once. The repertoire includes about 280,000 distinct CDR3 sequences, 25% to 30% of them detected once, and roughly 24% sits in the top ten. The blood specimen was taken at initial hyperthyroidism diagnosis, before any ophthalmopathy symptoms.

This rearrangement joins TRBV12-3 or TRBV12-4 to TRBJ2-7, with D perhaps TRBD1 (5 bases). Sequencing input: blood. This TCR was sampled from a man aged 40-50 years with Graves' hyperthyroidism that later progressed to Graves' ophthalmopathy. CDR3 bases: TGTGCCAGCAATCCCCAGGGCGAGCAGTACTTC. Its protein is CASNPQGEQYF.